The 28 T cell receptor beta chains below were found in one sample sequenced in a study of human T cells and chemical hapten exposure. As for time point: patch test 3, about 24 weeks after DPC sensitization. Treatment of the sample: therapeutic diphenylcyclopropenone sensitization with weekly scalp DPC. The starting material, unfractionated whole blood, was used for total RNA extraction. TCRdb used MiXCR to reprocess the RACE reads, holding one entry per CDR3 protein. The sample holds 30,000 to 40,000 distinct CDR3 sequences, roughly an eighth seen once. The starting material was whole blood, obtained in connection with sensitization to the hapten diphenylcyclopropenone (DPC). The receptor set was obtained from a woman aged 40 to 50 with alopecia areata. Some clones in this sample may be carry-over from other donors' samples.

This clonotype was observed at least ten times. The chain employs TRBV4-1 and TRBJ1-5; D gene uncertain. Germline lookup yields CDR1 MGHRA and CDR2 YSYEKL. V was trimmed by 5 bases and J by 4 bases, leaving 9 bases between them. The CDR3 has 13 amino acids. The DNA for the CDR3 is TGCGCCAGCAGCGCACCCAGTAATCAGCCCCAGCATTTT. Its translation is CASSAPSNQPQHF.

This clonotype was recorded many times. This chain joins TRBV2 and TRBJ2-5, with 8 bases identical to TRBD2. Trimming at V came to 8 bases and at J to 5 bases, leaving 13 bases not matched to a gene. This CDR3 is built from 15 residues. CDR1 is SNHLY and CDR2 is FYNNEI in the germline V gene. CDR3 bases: TGTGCCAGCCCCACTTCAGGACTAGCCCCCGAGACCCAGTACTTC. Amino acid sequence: CASPTSGLAPETQYF.

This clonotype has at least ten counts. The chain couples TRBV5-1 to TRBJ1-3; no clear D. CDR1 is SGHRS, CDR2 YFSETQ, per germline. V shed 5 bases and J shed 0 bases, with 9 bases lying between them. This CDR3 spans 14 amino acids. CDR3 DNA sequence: TGCGCCAGCAGGGGAACGACCTCTGGAAACACCATATATTTT. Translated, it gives CASRGTTSGNTIYF.

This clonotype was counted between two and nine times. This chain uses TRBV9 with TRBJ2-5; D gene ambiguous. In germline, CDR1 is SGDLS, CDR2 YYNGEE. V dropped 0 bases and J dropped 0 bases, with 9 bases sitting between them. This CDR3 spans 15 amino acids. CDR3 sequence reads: CASSVGSRYQETQYF. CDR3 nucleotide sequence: TGTGCCAGCAGCGTAGGATCGAGGTACCAAGAGACCCAGTACTTC. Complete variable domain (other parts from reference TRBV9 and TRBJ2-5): DSGVTQTPKHLITATGQRVTLRCSPRSGDLSVYWYQQSLDQGLQFLIQYYNGEERAKGNILERFSAQQFPDLHSELNLSSLELGDSALYFCASSVGSRYQETQYFGPGTRLLVL.

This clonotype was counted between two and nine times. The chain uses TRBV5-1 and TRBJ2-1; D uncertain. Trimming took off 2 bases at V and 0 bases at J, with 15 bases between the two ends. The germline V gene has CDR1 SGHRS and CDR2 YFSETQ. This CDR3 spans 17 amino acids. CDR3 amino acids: CASSLYTSLTSYNEQFF. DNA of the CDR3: TGCGCCAGCAGCTTATATACGTCCCTTACCTCCTACAATGAGCAGTTCTTC.

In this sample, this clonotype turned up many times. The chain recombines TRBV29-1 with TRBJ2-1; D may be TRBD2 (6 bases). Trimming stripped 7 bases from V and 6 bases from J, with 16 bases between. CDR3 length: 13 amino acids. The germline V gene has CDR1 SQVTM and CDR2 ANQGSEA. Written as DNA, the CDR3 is TGCAGCGCCGACCCATCCGGGGGCAATGAGCAGTTCTTC. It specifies CSADPSGGNEQFF.

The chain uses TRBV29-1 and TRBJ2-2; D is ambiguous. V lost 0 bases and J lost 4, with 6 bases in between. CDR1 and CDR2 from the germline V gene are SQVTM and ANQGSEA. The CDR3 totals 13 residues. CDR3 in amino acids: CSVEDLVTGELFF. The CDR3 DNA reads TGCAGCGTTGAAGATCTGGTCACCGGGGAGCTGTTTTTT.

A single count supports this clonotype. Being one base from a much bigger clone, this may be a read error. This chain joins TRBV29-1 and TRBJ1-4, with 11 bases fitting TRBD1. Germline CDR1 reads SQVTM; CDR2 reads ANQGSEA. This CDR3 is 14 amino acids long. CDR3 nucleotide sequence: TGCAGCGTCTACGGACAGGGGGCGGATGAAGAACTGTTTTTT. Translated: CSVYGQGADEELFF. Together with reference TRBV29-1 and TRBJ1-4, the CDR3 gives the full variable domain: SAVISQKPSRDICQRGTSLTIQCQVDSQVTMMFWYRQQPGQSLTLIATANQGSEATYESGFVIDKFPISRPNLTFSTLTVSNMSPEDSSIYLCSVYGQGADEELFFGSGTQLSVL.

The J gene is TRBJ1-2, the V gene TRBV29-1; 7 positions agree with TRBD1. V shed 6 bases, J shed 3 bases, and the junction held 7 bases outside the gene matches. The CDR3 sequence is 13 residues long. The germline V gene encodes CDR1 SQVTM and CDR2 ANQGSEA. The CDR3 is CSVAGGADYGYTF. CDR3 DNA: TGCAGCGTCGCAGGGGGTGCCGACTATGGCTACACCTTC.

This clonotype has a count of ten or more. The CDR3 DNA reads TGTGCCAGCACCCCCCCCGGGGGCAACGAGCAGTACTTC. This sequence encodes CASTPPGGNEQYF. This chain links TRBV6-6 with TRBJ2-7; either TRBD1 or TRBD2 may fit D (6 bases each). Germline CDR1 is MNHNY and CDR2 is SVGAGI (reference sequence). V lost 7 bases and J 5 bases, leaving 15 bases between the germline ends. The CDR3 covers 13 residues.

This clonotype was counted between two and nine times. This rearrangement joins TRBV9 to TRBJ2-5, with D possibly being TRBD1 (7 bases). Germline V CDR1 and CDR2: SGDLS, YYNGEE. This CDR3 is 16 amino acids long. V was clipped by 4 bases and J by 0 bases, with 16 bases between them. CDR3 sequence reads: CASSPTGRPNQETQYF. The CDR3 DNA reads TGTGCCAGCAGCCCGACAGGGAGGCCGAACCAAGAGACCCAGTACTTC.

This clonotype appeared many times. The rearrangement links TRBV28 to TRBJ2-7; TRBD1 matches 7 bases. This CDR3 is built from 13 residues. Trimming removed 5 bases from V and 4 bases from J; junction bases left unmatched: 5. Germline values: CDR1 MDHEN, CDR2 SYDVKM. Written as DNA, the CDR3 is TGTGCCAGCAGTCCTCCACAGGGGTACGAGCAGTACTTC. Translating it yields CASSPPQGYEQYF.

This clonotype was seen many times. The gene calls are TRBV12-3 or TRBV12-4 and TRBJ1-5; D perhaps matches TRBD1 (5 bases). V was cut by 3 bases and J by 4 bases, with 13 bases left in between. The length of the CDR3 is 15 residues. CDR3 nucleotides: TGTGCCAGCAGTTTCCCCGGGACTCAGAATCAGCCCCAGCATTTT. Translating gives CASSFPGTQNQPQHF.

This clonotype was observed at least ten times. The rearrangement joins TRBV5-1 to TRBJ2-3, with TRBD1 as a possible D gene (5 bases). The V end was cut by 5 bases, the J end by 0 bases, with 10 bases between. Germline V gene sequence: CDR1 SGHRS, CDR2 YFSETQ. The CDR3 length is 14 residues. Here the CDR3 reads CASRPQESTDTQYF. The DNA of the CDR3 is TGCGCCAGCAGACCACAGGAAAGCACAGATACGCAGTATTTT. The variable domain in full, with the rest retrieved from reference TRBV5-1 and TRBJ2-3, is KAGVTQTPRYLIKTRGQQVTLSCSPISGHRSVSWYQQTPGQGLQFLFEYFSETQRNKGNFPGRFSGRQFSNSRSEMNVSTLELGDSALYLCASRPQESTDTQYFGPGTRLTVL.

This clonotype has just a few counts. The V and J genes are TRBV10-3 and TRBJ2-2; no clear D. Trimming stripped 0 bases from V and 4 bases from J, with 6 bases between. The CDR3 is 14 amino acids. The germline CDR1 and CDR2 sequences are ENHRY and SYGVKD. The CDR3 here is CAISESLGTGELFF. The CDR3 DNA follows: TGTGCCATCAGTGAGTCCCTGGGCACCGGGGAGCTGTTTTTT.

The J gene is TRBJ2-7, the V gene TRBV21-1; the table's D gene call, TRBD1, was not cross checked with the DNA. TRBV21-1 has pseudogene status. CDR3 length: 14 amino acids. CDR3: CASPWDRASYEQYF. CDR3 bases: TGTGCCAGCCCCTGGGACAGGGCCTCCTACGAGCAGTACTTC.

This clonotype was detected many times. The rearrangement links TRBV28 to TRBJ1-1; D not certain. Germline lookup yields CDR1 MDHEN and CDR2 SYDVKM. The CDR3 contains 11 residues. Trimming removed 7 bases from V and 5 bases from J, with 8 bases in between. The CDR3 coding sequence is TGTGCCAGCAACGGGGATACTGAAGCTTTCTTT. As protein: CASNGDTEAFF. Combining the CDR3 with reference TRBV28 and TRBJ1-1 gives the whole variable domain DVKVTQSSRYLVKRTGEKVFLECVQDMDHENMFWYRQDPGLGLRLIYFSYDVKMKEKGDIPEGYSVSREKKERFSLILESASTNQTSMYLCASNGDTEAFFGQGTRLTVV.

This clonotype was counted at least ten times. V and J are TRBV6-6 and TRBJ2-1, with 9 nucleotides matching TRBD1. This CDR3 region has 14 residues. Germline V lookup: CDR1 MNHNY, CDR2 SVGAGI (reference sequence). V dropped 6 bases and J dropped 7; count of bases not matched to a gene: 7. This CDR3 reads CASREPGTGNEQFF. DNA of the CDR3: TGTGCCAGCAGAGAACCTGGGACAGGGAATGAGCAGTTCTTC.

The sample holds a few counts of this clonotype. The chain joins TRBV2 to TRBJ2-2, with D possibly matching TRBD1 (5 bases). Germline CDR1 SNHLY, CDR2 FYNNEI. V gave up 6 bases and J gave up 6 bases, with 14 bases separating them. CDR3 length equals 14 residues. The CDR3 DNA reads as TGTGCCAGCAGCTCCTCAGGGTCAGCCGGGGAGCTGTTTTTT. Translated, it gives CASSSSGSAGELFF.

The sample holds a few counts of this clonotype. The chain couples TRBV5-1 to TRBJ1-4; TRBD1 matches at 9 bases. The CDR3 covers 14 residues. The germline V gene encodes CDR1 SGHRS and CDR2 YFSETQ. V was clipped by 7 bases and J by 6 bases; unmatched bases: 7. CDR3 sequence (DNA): TGCGCCAGCTCTGCCGGGACAGGGTATGAAAAACTGTTTTTT. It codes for CASSAGTGYEKLFF.

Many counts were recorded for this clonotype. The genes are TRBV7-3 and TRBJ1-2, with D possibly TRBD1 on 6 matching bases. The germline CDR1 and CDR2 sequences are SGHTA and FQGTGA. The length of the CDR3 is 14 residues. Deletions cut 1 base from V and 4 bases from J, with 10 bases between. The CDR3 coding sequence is TGTGCCAGCAGCTTAATAGGGACAAGCTATGGCTACACCTTC. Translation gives CASSLIGTSYGYTF.

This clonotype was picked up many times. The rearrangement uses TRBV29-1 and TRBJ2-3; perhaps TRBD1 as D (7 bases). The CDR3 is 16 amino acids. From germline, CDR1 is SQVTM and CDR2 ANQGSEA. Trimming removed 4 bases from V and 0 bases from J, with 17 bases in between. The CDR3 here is CSVASPTGTSTDTQYF. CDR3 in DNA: TGCAGCGTTGCATCTCCGACAGGGACTAGCACAGATACGCAGTATTTT.

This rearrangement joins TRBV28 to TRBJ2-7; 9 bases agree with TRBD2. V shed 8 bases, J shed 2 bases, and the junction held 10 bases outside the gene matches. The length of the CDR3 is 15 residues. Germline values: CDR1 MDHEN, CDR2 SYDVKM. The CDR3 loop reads CASQDLAGITYEQYF. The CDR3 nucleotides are TGTGCCAGCCAGGATCTAGCGGGGATAACCTACGAGCAGTACTTC.

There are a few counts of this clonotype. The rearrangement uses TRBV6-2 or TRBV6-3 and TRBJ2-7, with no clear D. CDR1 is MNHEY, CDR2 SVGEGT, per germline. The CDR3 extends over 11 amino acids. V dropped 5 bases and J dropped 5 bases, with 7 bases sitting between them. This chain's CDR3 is CASSPRNEQYF. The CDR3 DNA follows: TGTGCCAGCAGTCCCCGGAACGAGCAGTACTTC.

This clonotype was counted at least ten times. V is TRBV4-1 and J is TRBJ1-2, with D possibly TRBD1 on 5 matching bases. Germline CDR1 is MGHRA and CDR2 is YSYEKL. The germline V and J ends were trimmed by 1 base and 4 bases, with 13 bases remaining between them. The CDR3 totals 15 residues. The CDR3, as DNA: TGCGCCAGCAGCCAAGGCCCCGGTGGGACCTATGGCTACACCTTC. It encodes CASSQGPGGTYGYTF.

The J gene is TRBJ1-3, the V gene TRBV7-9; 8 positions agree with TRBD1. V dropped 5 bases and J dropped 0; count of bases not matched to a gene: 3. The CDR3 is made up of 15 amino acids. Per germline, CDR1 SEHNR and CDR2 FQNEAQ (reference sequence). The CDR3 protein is CASSAQGDSGNTIYF. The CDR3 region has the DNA TGTGCCAGCAGCGCACAGGGGGACTCTGGAAACACCATATATTTT.

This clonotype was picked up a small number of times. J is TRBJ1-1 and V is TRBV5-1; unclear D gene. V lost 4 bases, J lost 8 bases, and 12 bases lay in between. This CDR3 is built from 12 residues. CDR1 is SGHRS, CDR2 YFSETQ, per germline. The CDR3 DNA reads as TGCGCCAGCAGCCGTACTGCAGGAGAAGCTTTCTTT. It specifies CASSRTAGEAFF. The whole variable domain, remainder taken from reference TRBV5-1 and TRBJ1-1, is KAGVTQTPRYLIKTRGQQVTLSCSPISGHRSVSWYQQTPGQGLQFLFEYFSETQRNKGNFPGRFSGRQFSNSRSEMNVSTLELGDSALYLCASSRTAGEAFFGQGTRLTVV.

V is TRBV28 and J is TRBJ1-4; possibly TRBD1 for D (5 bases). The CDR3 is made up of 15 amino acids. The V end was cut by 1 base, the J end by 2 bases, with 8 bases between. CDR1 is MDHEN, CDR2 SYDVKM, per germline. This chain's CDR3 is CASSLSGATNEKLFF. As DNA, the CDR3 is TGTGCCAGCAGTTTATCCGGGGCTACTAATGAAAAACTGTTTTTT.